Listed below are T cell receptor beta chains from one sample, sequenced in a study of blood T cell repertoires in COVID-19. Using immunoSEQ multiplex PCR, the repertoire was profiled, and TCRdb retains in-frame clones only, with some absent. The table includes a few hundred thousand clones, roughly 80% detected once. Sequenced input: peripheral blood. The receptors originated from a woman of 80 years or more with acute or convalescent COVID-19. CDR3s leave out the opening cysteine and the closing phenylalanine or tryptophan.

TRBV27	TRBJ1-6	ASSESRGGNSPLH
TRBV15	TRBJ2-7	ATSRDIGASYEQY
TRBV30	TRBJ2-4	ACYAGTSGRGDIQY
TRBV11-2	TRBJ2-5	ASSLGLASQETQY
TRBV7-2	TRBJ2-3	ASSPNPSADTQY
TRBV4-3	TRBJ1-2	ASSQGGHSLT
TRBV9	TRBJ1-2	ASSAPGQSRTNYGYT
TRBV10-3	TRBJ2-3	AISSGSADTQY
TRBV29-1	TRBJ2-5	SVARPGSGQETQY
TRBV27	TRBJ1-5	ASSLRGTNQPQH
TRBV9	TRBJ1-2	ASSVTGTVYYGYT
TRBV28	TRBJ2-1	ASSFRDRGRREQF
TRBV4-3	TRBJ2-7	ASRRGTDEAYEQY
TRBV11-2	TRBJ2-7	ASSAGLARRYEQY
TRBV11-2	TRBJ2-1	ASSFLDRDNEQF
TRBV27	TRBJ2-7	ASKLIGGTYEQY
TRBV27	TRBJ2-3	ASSLSELDTQY
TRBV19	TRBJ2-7	ASSTRTSGEGYEQY
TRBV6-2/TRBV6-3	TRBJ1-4	ASSYPDRGKTNEKLF
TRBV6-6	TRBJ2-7	ASRNFAGATPEQY
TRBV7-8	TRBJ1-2	ASSLGDRVGYT
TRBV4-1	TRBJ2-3	ASNQDPFTTATGAGRDTQY
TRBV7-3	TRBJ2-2	ASSPLPRGAAGELF
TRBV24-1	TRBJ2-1	ATSDLHGTSVNEQF
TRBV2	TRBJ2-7	ASSVTHSYEQY
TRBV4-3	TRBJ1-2	ASSQDPQNYGYT
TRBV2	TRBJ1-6	ASSTQGASASPLH
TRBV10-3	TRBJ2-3	AISESLATKGDTQY
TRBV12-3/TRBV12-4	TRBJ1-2	ASSGGYGYT
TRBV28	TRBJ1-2	ASSSPGQGYGYT
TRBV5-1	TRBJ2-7	ASSWDRVTEQY
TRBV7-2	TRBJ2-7	ASSLEAGGYEQY
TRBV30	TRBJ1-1	AWSLDRGTEAF
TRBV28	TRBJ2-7	ASSSIGGTGEQY
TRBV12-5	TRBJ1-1	ASGLSPVVIEAF
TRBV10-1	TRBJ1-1	ASSERSSGTEAF
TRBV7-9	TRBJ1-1	ASSGREGTEAF
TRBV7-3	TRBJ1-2	ASSLSPSGGLYGYT
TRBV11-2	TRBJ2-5	ASSLRTSGSYQETQY
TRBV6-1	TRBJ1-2	ASSEARRPNYGYT
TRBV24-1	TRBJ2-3	ATSDPGQGTLNTQY
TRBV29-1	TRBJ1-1	SVTPGQGLSEAF
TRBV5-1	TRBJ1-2	ASSSTAGTAAYGYT
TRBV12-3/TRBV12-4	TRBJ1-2	ASRQGLNYGYT
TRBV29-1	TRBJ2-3	SVEGRERGTQY
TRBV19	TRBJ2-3	ASSPRASGGGDTQY